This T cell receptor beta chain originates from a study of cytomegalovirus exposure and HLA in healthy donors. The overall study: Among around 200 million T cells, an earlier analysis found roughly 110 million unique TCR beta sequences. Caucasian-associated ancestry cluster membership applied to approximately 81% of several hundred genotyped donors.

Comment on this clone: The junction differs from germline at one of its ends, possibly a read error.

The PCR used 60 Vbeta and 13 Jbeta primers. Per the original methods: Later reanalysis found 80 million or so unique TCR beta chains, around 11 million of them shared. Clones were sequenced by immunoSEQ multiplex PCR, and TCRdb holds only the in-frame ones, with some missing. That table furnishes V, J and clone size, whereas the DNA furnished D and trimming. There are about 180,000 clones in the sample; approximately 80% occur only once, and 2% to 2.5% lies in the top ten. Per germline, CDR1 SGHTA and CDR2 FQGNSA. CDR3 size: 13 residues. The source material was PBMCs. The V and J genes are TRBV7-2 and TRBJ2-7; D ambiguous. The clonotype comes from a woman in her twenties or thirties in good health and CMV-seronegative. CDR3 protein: CASSSGSRYGQYF. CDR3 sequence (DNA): TGTGCCAGCAGCTCGGGTAGCCGCTACGGGCAGTACTTC.